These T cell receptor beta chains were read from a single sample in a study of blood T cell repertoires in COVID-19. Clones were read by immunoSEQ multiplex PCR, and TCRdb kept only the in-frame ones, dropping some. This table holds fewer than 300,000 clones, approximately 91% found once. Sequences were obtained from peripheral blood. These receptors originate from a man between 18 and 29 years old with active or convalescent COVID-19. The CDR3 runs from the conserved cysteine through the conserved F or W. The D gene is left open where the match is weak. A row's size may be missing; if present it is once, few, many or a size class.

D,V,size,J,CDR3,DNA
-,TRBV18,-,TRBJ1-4,CASSVGQKEKLFF,TGTGCCAGCTCGGTTGGACAGAAGGAAAAACTGTTTTTT
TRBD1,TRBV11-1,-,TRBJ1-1,CASSPSTGWTGVSFF,TGTGCCAGCAGCCCCAGTACTGGTTGGACAGGAGTGTCTTTCTTT
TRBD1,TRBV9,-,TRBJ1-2,CASSSRQGDGNYGYTF,TGTGCCAGCAGCTCCCGACAGGGTGATGGTAACTATGGCTACACCTTC
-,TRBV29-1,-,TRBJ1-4,CSVLGWGGPNEKLFF,TGCAGCGTCCTCGGATGGGGGGGCCCTAATGAAAAACTGTTTTTT
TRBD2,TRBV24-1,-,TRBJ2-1,CATSTGTSNYNEQFF,TGTGCCACCAGTACCGGGACTAGCAATTACAATGAGCAGTTCTTC
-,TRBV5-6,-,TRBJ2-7,CASSGLAGPYEQYF,TGTGCCAGCAGCGGCCTGGCAGGCCCCTACGAGCAGTACTTC
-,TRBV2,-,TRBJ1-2,CARALPGGYYGYTF,TGTGCCAGAGCCCTCCCGGGGGGGTACTATGGCTACACCTTC
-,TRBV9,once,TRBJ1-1,CASSVGGGRTEAFF,TGTGCCAGCAGCGTAGGAGGGGGTCGAACTGAAGCTTTCTTT
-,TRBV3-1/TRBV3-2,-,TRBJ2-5,CASSQYEPGETQYF,TGTGCCAGCAGTCAATACGAGCCGGGGGAGACCCAGTACTTC
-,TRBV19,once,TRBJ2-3,CASSIGFVRVAGPDTQYF,TGTGCCAGTAGTATAGGTTTTGTGAGGGTTGCTGGCCCAGATACGCAGTATTTT
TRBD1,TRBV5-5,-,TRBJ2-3,CASSEQGVADTQYF,TGTGCCAGCAGCGAACAGGGGGTCGCAGATACGCAGTATTTT
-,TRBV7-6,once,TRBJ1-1,CASSLPQENTEAFF,TGTGCCAGCAGCTTACCTCAGGAGAACACTGAAGCTTTCTTT
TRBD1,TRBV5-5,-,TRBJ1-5,CASSSQGGVSNQPQHF,TGTGCCAGCAGTTCACAGGGGGGCGTCAGCAATCAGCCCCAGCATTTT
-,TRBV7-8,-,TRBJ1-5,CASSSGGGSNQPQHF,TGTGCCAGCAGCTCGGGAGGGGGTAGCAATCAGCCCCAGCATTTT
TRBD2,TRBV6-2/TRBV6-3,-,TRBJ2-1,CASSYSGGGSDEQFF,TGTGCCAGCAGTTACTCGGGGGGAGGGTCGGATGAGCAGTTCTTC
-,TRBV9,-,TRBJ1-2,CASSPGGANYGYTF,TGTGCCAGCAGCCCAGGAGGAGCTAACTATGGCTACACCTTC
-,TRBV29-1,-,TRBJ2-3,CSVDVGTNTDTQYF,TGCAGCGTTGATGTTGGGACAAACACAGATACGCAGTATTTT